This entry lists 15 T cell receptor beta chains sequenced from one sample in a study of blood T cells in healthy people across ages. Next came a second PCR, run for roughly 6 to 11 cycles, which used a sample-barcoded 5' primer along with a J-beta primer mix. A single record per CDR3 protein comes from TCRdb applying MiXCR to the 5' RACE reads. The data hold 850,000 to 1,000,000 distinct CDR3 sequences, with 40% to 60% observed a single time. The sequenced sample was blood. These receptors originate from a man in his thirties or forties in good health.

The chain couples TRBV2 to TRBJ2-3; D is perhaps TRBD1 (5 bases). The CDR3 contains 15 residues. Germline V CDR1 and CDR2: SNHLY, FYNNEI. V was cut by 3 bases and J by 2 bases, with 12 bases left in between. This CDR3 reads CASSDLMTVTDTQYF. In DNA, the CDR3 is TGTGCCAGCAGTGACCTTATGACAGTCACAGATACGCAGTATTTT.

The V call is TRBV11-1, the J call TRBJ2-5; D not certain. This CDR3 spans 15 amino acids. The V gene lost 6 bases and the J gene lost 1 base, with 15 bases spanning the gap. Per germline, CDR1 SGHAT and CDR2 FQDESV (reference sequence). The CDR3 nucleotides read TGTGCCAGCAGTAAGACCCGAGCCGCCCAAGAGACCCAGTACTTC. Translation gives CASSKTRAAQETQYF.

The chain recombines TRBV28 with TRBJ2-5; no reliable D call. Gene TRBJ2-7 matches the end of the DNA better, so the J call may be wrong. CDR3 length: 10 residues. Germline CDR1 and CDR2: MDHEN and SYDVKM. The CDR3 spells CASSFDEQYF. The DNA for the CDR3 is TGTGCCAGCAGTTTTGACGAGCAGTACTTC.

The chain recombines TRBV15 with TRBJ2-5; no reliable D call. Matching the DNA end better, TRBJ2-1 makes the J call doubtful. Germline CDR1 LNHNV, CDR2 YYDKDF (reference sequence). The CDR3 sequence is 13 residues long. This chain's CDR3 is CATRGHAQETQFF. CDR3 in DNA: TGTGCCACCAGAGGGCATGCACAAGAGACCCAGTTCTTC.

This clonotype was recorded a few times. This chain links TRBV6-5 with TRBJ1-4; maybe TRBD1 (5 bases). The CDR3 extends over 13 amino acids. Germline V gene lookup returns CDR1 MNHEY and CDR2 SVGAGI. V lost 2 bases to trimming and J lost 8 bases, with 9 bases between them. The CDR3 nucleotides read TGTGCCAGCAGTTACACAGGCGGGGAAAAACTGTTTTTT. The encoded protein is CASSYTGGEKLFF.

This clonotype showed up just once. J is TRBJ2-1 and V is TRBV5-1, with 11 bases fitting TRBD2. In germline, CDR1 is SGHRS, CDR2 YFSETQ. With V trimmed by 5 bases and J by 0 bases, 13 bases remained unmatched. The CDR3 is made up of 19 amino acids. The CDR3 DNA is TGCGCCAGCAGTCCCGGGCTAGCGGGGGGTCCTAGCTCCTACAATGAGCAGTTCTTC. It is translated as CASSPGLAGGPSSYNEQFF.

This CDR3 reads CASSVGTAISSYNEQFF. In nucleotides, the CDR3 is TGTGCCAGCAGCGTAGGAACAGCAATTAGCTCCTACAATGAGCAGTTCTTC. The chain carries TRBV9 and TRBJ2-1; D gene ambiguous. Trimming took 0 bases from V and 0 from J, leaving 13 bases between them. Germline CDR1 SGDLS, CDR2 YYNGEE. CDR3 size: 17 residues.

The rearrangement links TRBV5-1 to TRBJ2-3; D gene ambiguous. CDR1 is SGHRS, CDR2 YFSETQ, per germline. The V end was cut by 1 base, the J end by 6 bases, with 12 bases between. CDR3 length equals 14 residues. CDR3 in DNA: TGCGCCAGCAGCTTGATGCAACCGATGGATACGCAGTATTTT. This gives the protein CASSLMQPMDTQYF.

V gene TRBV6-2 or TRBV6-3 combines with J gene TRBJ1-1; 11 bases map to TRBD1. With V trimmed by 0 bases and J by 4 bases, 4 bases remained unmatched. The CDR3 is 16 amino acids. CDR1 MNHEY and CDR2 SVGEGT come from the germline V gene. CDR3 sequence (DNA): TGTGCCAGCAGTTACTCATGGACAGGGGGCCCCACTGAAGCTTTCTTT. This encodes CASSYSWTGGPTEAFF.

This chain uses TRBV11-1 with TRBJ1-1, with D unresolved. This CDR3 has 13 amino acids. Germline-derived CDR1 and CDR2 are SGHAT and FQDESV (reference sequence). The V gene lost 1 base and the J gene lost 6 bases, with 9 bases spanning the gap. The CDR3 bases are TGTGCCAGCAGCTTAGTTGTAGCAGCTGAAGCTTTCTTT. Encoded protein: CASSLVVAAEAFF. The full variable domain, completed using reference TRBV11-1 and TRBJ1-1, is EAEVAQSPRYKITEKSQAVAFWCDPISGHATLYWYRQILGQGPELLVQFQDESVVDDSQLPKDRFSAERLKGVDSTLKIQPAELGDSAMYLCASSLVVAAEAFFGQGTRLTVV.

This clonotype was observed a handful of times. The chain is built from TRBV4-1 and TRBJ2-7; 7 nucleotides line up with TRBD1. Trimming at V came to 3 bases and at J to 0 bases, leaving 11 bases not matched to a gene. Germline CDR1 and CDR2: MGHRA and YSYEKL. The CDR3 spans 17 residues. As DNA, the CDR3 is TGCGCCAGCAGCCAGGGGCCGGGACAGAAACCCTCCTACGAGCAGTACTTC. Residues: CASSQGPGQKPSYEQYF.

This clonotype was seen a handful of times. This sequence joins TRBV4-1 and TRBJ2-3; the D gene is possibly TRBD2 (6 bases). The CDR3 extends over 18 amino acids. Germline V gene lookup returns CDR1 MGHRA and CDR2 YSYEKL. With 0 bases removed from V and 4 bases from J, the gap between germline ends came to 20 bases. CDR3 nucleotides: TGCGCCAGCAGCCAAGAGCTTAGGGGACTTAGCTTCGCAGATACGCAGTATTTT. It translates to CASSQELRGLSFADTQYF.

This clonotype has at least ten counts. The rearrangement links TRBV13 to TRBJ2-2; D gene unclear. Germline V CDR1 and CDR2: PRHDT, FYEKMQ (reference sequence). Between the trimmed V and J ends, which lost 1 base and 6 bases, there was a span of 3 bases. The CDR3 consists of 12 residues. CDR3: CASSLVSGELFF. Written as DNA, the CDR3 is TGTGCCAGCAGCTTAGTTTCCGGGGAGCTGTTTTTT.

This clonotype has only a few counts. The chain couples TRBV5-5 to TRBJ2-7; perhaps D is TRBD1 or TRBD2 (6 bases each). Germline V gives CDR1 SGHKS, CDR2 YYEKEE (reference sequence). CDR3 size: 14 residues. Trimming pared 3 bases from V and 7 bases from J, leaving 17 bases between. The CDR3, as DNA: TGTGCCAGCAGCTCGGGGGCTGGATACAATGAGCAGTACTTC. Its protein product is CASSSGAGYNEQYF.

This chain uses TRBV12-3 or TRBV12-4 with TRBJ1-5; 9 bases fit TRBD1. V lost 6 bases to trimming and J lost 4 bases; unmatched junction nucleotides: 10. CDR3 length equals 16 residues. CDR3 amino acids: CASRLWGQGGNQPQHF. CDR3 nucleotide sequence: TGTGCCAGCAGACTATGGGGACAGGGCGGGAATCAGCCCCAGCATTTT.